This T cell receptor (beta chain) was identified in a study of blood T cell repertoires in COVID-19. At the level of the study: Specimens from acute and convalescent COVID-19 originated in the United States, Italy and Spain.

Assay used: immunoSEQ multiplex PCR; TCRdb lists only in-frame clones, some missing. The sample lists approximately 36,000 clones, around 89% occurring once. This CDR3 spans 13 amino acids. Trimming cost V 7 bases and J 7 bases; bases outside gene matches: 9. Germline CDR1 MDHEN, CDR2 SYDVKM. The chain carries TRBV28 and TRBJ1-2, with TRBD1 identical over 7 bases. This TCR came from a man aged 55 to 70 with active or convalescent COVID-19. Sequencing used peripheral blood. CDR3 amino acids: CASTHLGGGGYTF. The DNA of the CDR3 is TGTGCCAGCACTCATTTAGGGGGCGGTGGCTACACCTTC.